This T cell receptor beta chain was recorded in a study of T cells in women clearing cervical HPV infection. Study-wide results and caveats: CIN3+ cases had significantly higher TCR repertoire richness than controls, but evenness did not differ.

Regarding this clone: The target antigen is unknown. The read stops 3 residues short of the end of the CDR3; the missing end is completed from the germline J gene.

Repertoires were generated with immunoSEQ multiplex PCR, while TCRdb's copy carries only in-frame clones and drops some. Its listing shows 15,000 or so clones. CDR1 KGHSH and CDR2 LQKENI come from the germline V gene. The V and J ends lost 2 bases and 4 bases, in that order; junction bases with no gene match: 4. The CDR3 sequence is 15 residues long. The sequenced sample was blood buffy coat. The source is a woman aged 18-70 years with a cervical HPV16 infection that either progressed to CIN3+ or cleared (not recorded which). The rearrangement uses TRBV18 and TRBJ2-1; TRBD2 aligns across 8 bases. CDR3 DNA, as far as it was read: TGTGCCAGCTCACCAGACGGGGGGGCATACAATGAG. It translates to CASSPDGGAYNE. The entire CDR3 protein reads CASSPDGGAYNEQFF.